This is a list of T cell receptor beta chains from one sample in a study of T cells after posttransplantation cyclophosphamide. Measured with immunoSEQ multiplex PCR; TCRdb has only the in-frame clones, and not every one. The sample shows fewer than 40,000 clones, none of them appearing just once. The sample taken for sequencing was PBMCs. Receptors were obtained from a woman aged 50 to 60 in good health and a related stem cell transplant donor. Both conserved end residues are part of each CDR3. D genes are given only for firm matches. Clone size, where shown, is once, few, many, or a class for clones that have expanded.

.,TRBJ2-3,many,15,TRBV7-8,TGTGCCAGCAGCTTAACTAGGATCCTTTGGGATACGCAGTATTTT,CASSLTRILWDTQYF
.,TRBJ1-1,many,12,TRBV7-3,TGTGCCAGCAGCTTAAGAAACGGTGAAGCTTTCTTT,CASSLRNGEAFF
.,TRBJ1-1,many,13,TRBV6-5,TGTGCCAGCAGTTACCGAGGGTACACTGAAGCTTTCTTT,CASSYRGYTEAFF
.,TRBJ1-1,many,13,TRBV7-9,TGTGCCAGCAGCTTAAAGGAGGGCACTGAAGCTTTCTTT,CASSLKEGTEAFF
.,TRBJ2-1,many,14,TRBV4-3,TGCGCCAGCAGCCAGTATCCTAATTCGGGTGAGCAGTTCTTC,CASSQYPNSGEQFF
TRBD1,TRBJ2-7,many,13,TRBV19,TGTGCCAGTGGGACAGGGGGCTCCTACGAGCAGTACTTC,CASGTGGSYEQYF
.,TRBJ2-3,.,13,TRBV7-9,TGTGCCAGCAGCTTACCAGTCACAGATACGCAGTATTTT,CASSLPVTDTQYF
.,TRBJ2-6,many,15,TRBV7-6,TGTGCCAGCAGCCTGGGGACACCTGGGGCCAACGTCCTGACTTTC,CASSLGTPGANVLTF
.,TRBJ2-2,many,16,TRBV11-3,TGTGCCAGCAGCCTTTGGGGGCGAGGGGGCACCGGGGAGCTGTTTTTT,CASSLWGRGGTGELFF
.,TRBJ1-2,many,15,TRBV6-1,TGTGCCAGCATCTCGCGGACAGTTTCGGGCTATGGCTACACCTTC,CASISRTVSGYGYTF
.,TRBJ1-1,few,13,TRBV2,TGTGCCAGCAGTGAGCGGGGGAGGAGTGAAGCTTTCTTT,CASSERGRSEAFF
.,TRBJ2-7,few,14,TRBV27,TGTGCCAGCAGTTTCAGGCAGGGCACCTACGAGCAGTACTTC,CASSFRQGTYEQYF
.,TRBJ1-4,many,15,TRBV2,TGTGCCAGCAGTGAAGGGGGCAGCGCTATGGAAAAACTGTTTTTT,CASSEGGSAMEKLFF
TRBD2,TRBJ2-5,many,15,TRBV7-2,TGTGCCAGCAGCCAAAGCGGGAGGTTACAAGAGACCCAGTACTTC,CASSQSGRLQETQYF
.,TRBJ1-2,many,13,TRBV2,TGTGCCAGCAGTGAACTGGGGCGCTATGGCTACACCTTC,CASSELGRYGYTF
.,TRBJ2-5,many,13,TRBV9,TGTGCCAGCAGCTCCAGGACTCGAGAGACCCAGTACTTC,CASSSRTRETQYF
TRBD2,TRBJ2-1,many,15,TRBV6-1,TGTGCCAGCAGTGAACTAGCGGGCCGCTACAATGAGCAGTTCTTC,CASSELAGRYNEQFF
.,TRBJ2-7,few,15,TRBV28,TGTGCCAGCAGGGCTACGGACAGTAGCTCCTACGAGCAGTACTTC,CASRATDSSSYEQYF
.,TRBJ1-5,many,14,TRBV28,TGTGCCAGCAGTTTGGTGGCAGGGGCTCAGCCCCAGCATTTT,CASSLVAGAQPQHF
TRBD1,TRBJ2-2,many,14,TRBV6-1,TGTGCCAGCAGGAGGACAGGGACAACCGGGGAGCTGTTTTTT,CASRRTGTTGELFF
.,TRBJ1-1,many,15,TRBV7-2,TGTGCCAGCAGCTTAGCGGGAGGCATGAACACTGAAGCTTTCTTT,CASSLAGGMNTEAFF
.,TRBJ2-5,many,13,TRBV19,TGTGCCAGTAGTCCGACAGTGGCGGAGACCCAGTACTTC,CASSPTVAETQYF
.,TRBJ1-3,many,19,TRBV4-3,TGCGCCAGCAGCCAAGAATTTCAGACAGGCCCTTTCTCTGGAAACACCATATATTTT,CASSQEFQTGPFSGNTIYF
.,TRBJ2-2,many,15,TRBV7-3,TGTGCCAGCAGCTTAAGCGGGTGGGGCACCGGGGAGCTGTTTTTT,CASSLSGWGTGELFF
TRBD1,TRBJ2-6,many,16,TRBV5-1,TGCGCCAGCAGCTCCGACAGGGTCAGAGGGGCCAACGTCCTGACTTTC,CASSSDRVRGANVLTF
.,TRBJ1-3,few,14,TRBV7-9,TGTGCCAGCAGCTTCTCCGGGACTGGAAACACCATATATTTT,CASSFSGTGNTIYF
.,TRBJ1-4,few,12,TRBV23-1,TGCGCCAGCAGTACCCCGCGTGAAAAACTGTTTTTT,CASSTPREKLFF
TRBD2,TRBJ2-3,many,14,TRBV19,TGTGCCAGTAGTTTTAGCGGGGGGGGAGATACGCAGTATTTT,CASSFSGGGDTQYF
.,TRBJ1-6,many,16,TRBV5-1,TGCGCCAGCAGCTCTGACGGACAGCGCCCTAATTCACCCCTCCACTTT,CASSSDGQRPNSPLHF